This T cell receptor (beta chain) stems from a study of T-cell memory formation after mild COVID-19. At the level of the study: Largely, TCR clusters stayed within a single donor. Whole-study findings and limits: Memory cells collected pre-infection included some clones that later responded, suggesting cross-reactive memory joined. CD4+ contracting clones lay mainly in CM and EM, CD8+ ones in EMRA.

This clonotype was detected once. Its antigen is as yet unknown. A 5'RACE reaction primed in the constant segment made cDNA libraries of TCR alpha and TCR beta, and these carried sample barcodes and UMIs. Using its own MiXCR run on the 5' RACE reads, TCRdb lists one record per CDR3 protein. The profile shows 150,000 to 200,000 distinct CDR3 sequences, 11% of them singletons. The sequencing sample was made of PBMCs or a T cell subset sorted from them (not recorded which). This clonotype originated in a man in his late teens or twenties who had mild COVID-19 (a few samples of this study predate the infection). Cell type and time point are not known.

Here the CDR3 DNA reads TGCAGTGCCGGATCCCCCGGGGCTCTGGGTGGGGGCACCCAGTACTTC. Translated: CSAGSPGALGGGTQYF. The V gene is TRBV20-1, the J gene TRBJ2-5; D is possibly TRBD1 (6 bases). Germline-derived CDR1 and CDR2 are DFQATT and SNEGSKA (reference sequence). The CDR3 has 16 residues. V was cut by 6 bases and J by 8 bases, with 28 bases left in between.